Below, 13 T cell receptor beta chains from the same sample are listed, as sequenced in a study of blood T cell repertoires in COVID-19. Profiling relied on immunoSEQ multiplex PCR, and the TCRdb table lists in-frame clones only, not all of them. The sample consists of about 210,000 clones, about 88% of them appearing once. The specimen sequenced was peripheral blood. These TCRs come from a woman in her thirties or forties with acute or convalescent COVID-19.

V gene TRBV6-5 combines with J gene TRBJ2-1; D perhaps matches TRBD1 (5 bases). Germline V gene lookup returns CDR1 MNHEY and CDR2 SVGAGI. Trimming pared 4 bases from V and 5 bases from J, leaving 12 bases between. There are 14 residues in the CDR3. The CDR3 nucleotides read TGTGCCAGCAGTTCGATCCAGGGTGACAATGAGCAGTTCTTC. Residues: CASSSIQGDNEQFF.

The CDR3 DNA is TGTGCCAGCAGGACAAACAGGGGGAGGCCTGAAGCTTTCTTT. Amino acid sequence: CASRTNRGRPEAFF. V gene TRBV6-6 combines with J gene TRBJ1-1; 8 bases line up with TRBD1. Germline CDR1 MNHNY, CDR2 SVGAGI (reference sequence). The CDR3 is 14 residues long. With V trimmed by 6 bases and J by 6 bases, 9 bases remained unmatched.

The chain has TRBV2 and TRBJ1-5; D gene unclear. V lost 8 bases to trimming and J lost 1 base, with 15 bases between them. Germline V CDR1 and CDR2: SNHLY, FYNNEI. The CDR3 is 15 residues long. CDR3 nucleotides: TGTGCCAGCTCTTCTGGCCCCTGGAGCAATCAGCCCCAGCATTTT. The encoded protein is CASSSGPWSNQPQHF.

This rearrangement joins TRBV24-1 to TRBJ1-4; D possibly corresponds to TRBD1 (5 bases). The CDR3 is 15 residues long. The ends were cut back, 4 bases at V and 3 bases at J, with 11 bases in the middle. Germline CDR1 KGHDR, CDR2 SFDVKD. The CDR3 reads CATSDGGDPNEKLFF. The CDR3 DNA sequence: TGTGCCACCAGTGACGGGGGAGACCCTAATGAAAAACTGTTTTTT.

This chain uses TRBV7-9 with TRBJ1-5; TRBD1 might be the D (6 bases). The V end was cut by 4 bases, the J end by 7 bases, with 14 bases between. CDR3 length: 14 amino acids. The V gene's germline CDR1 is SEHNR and CDR2 FQNEAQ (reference sequence). The CDR3 region is CASSSVGAGQPQHF. CDR3 in DNA: TGTGCCAGCAGCTCTGTGGGGGCGGGCCAGCCCCAGCATTTT.

The gene calls are TRBV11-2 and TRBJ2-6, with 8 nucleotides matching TRBD1. Germline V gene lookup returns CDR1 SGHAT and CDR2 FQNNGV. V was pared by 10 bases and J by 4 bases, with 9 bases of the junction left unmatched. The CDR3 has 15 amino acids. The CDR3 loop is CATPTGGRGANVLTF. CDR3 bases: TGTGCCACCCCTACAGGGGGGCGGGGGGCCAACGTCCTGACTTTC.

V gene TRBV15 combines with J gene TRBJ2-2, with 7 bases fitting TRBD1. The J segment lost 1 base and the V segment lost 8 bases, leaving 4 bases of the junction unmatched. CDR3 length equals 14 residues. Germline values: CDR1 LNHNV, CDR2 YYDKDF (reference sequence). This chain's CDR3 is CATLRDRNTGELFF. In DNA, the CDR3 is TGTGCCACCCTTCGGGACAGGAACACCGGGGAGCTGTTTTTT.

The chain couples TRBV6-5 to TRBJ1-1; 9 bases agree with TRBD1. The germline gives CDR1 MNHEY, CDR2 SVGAGI. This CDR3 contains 16 residues. V lost 2 bases to trimming and J lost 5 bases; unmatched junction nucleotides: 9. This CDR3 reads CASSYTYPGTGTEAFF. In DNA form, the CDR3 reads TGTGCCAGCAGTTACACCTACCCCGGGACAGGGACTGAAGCTTTCTTT.

The rearrangement joins TRBV6-5 to TRBJ1-1; TRBD1 is a possible D gene (5 bases). CDR1 MNHEY and CDR2 SVGAGI come from the germline V gene. The V and J ends lost 5 bases and 8 bases respectively, with 12 bases between them. The CDR3 runs to 12 residues. DNA for the CDR3: TGTGCCAGCAGTCTGGCCGGGGGAGAAGCTTTCTTT. Its translation is CASSLAGGEAFF.

The gene calls are TRBV27 and TRBJ1-4; 8 bases match TRBD1. J gave up 3 bases and V 2 bases, and 2 bases lay outside the gene matches. This CDR3 has 15 amino acids. Germline V gives CDR1 MNHEY, CDR2 SMNVEV (reference sequence). The chain's CDR3 is CASSLEGQANEKLFF. CDR3 in DNA: TGTGCCAGCAGTTTAGAGGGACAGGCTAATGAAAAACTGTTTTTT.

The V and J genes are TRBV19 and TRBJ1-1; tentative D call: TRBD1 (6 bases). Trimming took 0 bases from V and 1 from J, leaving 12 bases between them. The CDR3 is 16 residues long. The germline CDR1 and CDR2 sequences are LNHDA and SQIVND (reference sequence). The CDR3 protein is CASSIDWTATNTEAFF. The CDR3 region has the DNA TGTGCCAGTAGTATAGATTGGACAGCAACGAACACTGAAGCTTTCTTT.

The V call is TRBV4-1, the J call TRBJ2-3, with D possibly matching TRBD1 (6 bases). The CDR3 is 18 residues long. Germline lookup yields CDR1 MGHRA and CDR2 YSYEKL. Trimming removed 0 bases from V and 2 bases from J, with 18 bases in between. DNA of the CDR3: TGCGCCAGCAGCCAAGACTTCCCGACAGGCCTCAACACAGATACGCAGTATTTT. Encoded protein: CASSQDFPTGLNTDTQYF.

The V and J genes are TRBV5-1 and TRBJ1-1; 7 nucleotides align to TRBD1. CDR1 and CDR2 from the germline V gene are SGHRS and YFSETQ. J was trimmed by 1 base and V by 7 bases; bases with no gene match: 7. The CDR3 consists of 14 residues. This chain's CDR3 is CASATGTKNTEAFF. The CDR3, as DNA: TGCGCCAGCGCGACAGGGACGAAGAACACTGAAGCTTTCTTT.